Below are 12 T cell receptor beta chains sequenced from a single sample in a study of blood T cell repertoires in COVID-19. TCRdb keeps only in-frame clones here, not all; method: immunoSEQ multiplex PCR. The data show 150,000 to 200,000 clones, around 83% seen once. Sequenced: peripheral blood. These receptors came from a human donor in a cohort sampled during active COVID-19.

The rearrangement links TRBV7-6 to TRBJ2-7; D not resolved. This CDR3 spans 13 amino acids. In germline, CDR1 is SGHVS, CDR2 FNYEAQ. With 3 bases removed from V and 3 bases from J, the gap between germline ends came to 9 bases. The CDR3 protein is CASSLETDYEQYF. As DNA, the CDR3 is TGTGCCAGCAGCTTGGAGACCGACTACGAGCAGTACTTC.

Details on this clone: Within the sample, other DNA sequences also encode this same CDR3. V usage is TRBV4-3 and J usage is TRBJ1-2, with D perhaps TRBD1 (5 bases). Germline CDR1 LGHNA, CDR2 YSLEER. The CDR3 spans 14 residues. Trimming cost V 0 bases and J 2 bases, with 7 bases left between them. CDR3 coding DNA: TGCGCCAGCAGCCAAGACCGGGGGAACTATGGCTACACCTTC. It encodes CASSQDRGNYGYTF.

The chain recombines TRBV19 with TRBJ2-3, with 9 bases that match TRBD2. The CDR3 has 13 amino acids. V lost 6 bases, J lost 4 bases, and 2 bases stayed unmatched. Germline CDR1 LNHDA, CDR2 SQIVND (reference sequence). CDR3 sequence reads: CASRVAGADTQYF. DNA of the CDR3: TGTGCCAGTAGGGTAGCGGGAGCAGATACGCAGTATTTT. The full variable domain, completed using reference TRBV19 and TRBJ2-3, is DGGITQSPKYLFRKEGQNVTLSCEQNLNHDAMYWYRQDPGQGLRLIYYSQIVNDFQKGDIAEGYSVSREKKESFPLTVTSAQKNPTAFYLCASRVAGADTQYFGPGTRLTVL.

V is TRBV20-1 and J is TRBJ2-7; the D is unclear. CDR3 length: 15 amino acids. CDR1 DFQATT and CDR2 SNEGSKA come from the germline V gene (reference sequence). V lost 3 bases and J lost 1, with 16 bases in between. The CDR3 DNA reads TGCAGTGCTAGTTCCCCAGGAACCTCTTCCTACGAGCAGTACTTC. Its translation: CSASSPGTSSYEQYF.

The chain is built from TRBV24-1 and TRBJ1-1, with TRBD1 identical over 8 bases. V shed 5 bases, J shed 1 base, and the junction held 5 bases outside the gene matches. From germline, CDR1 is KGHDR and CDR2 SFDVKD. The CDR3 loop spans 15 amino acids. Here the CDR3 DNA reads TGTGCCACCAGTGTTTCCGGGACAGGGAACACTGAAGCTTTCTTT. Translation gives CATSVSGTGNTEAFF.

This clone was seen only once. This chain links TRBV19 with TRBJ2-7, with TRBD2 as a possible D gene (5 bases). Germline V lookup: CDR1 LNHDA, CDR2 SQIVND (reference sequence). V shed 1 base and J shed 4 bases, with 8 bases lying between them. This CDR3 region has 13 residues. The CDR3 is CASSIGGAYEQYF. The CDR3 DNA reads as TGTGCCAGTAGTATAGGGGGAGCGTACGAGCAGTACTTC.

This chain's CDR3 is CASSPLMGFGYNEQFF. The CDR3 DNA follows: TGTGCCAGCTCACCACTGATGGGTTTCGGGTACAATGAGCAGTTCTTC. The chain couples TRBV18 to TRBJ2-1; D remains unclear. CDR1 KGHSH and CDR2 LQKENI come from the germline V gene. The CDR3 extends over 16 amino acids. Trimming stripped 1 base from V and 4 bases from J, with 14 bases between. Full variable domain (outside the CDR3, taken from reference TRBV18 and TRBJ2-1): NAGVMQNPRHLVRRRGQEARLRCSPMKGHSHVYWYRQLPEEGLKFMVYLQKENIIDESGMPKERFSAEFPKEGPSILRIQQVVRGDSAAYFCASSPLMGFGYNEQFFGPGTRLTVL.

The V gene is TRBV10-1, the J gene TRBJ2-7, with D perhaps matching TRBD1 (6 bases). Between the trimmed V and J ends, which lost 5 bases and 4 bases, there was a span of 15 bases. In germline, CDR1 is WNHNN, CDR2 SYGVQD (reference sequence). The length of the CDR3 is 14 residues. This CDR3 is CASSLDSQAYEQYF. CDR3 bases: TGCGCCAGCAGTTTGGACAGTCAGGCGTACGAGCAGTACTTC.

The chain couples TRBV2 to TRBJ1-2; tentative D call: TRBD1 (5 bases). Trimming removed 4 bases at V and 4 bases at J, with 16 bases between. The CDR3 loop spans 15 amino acids. The germline V gene encodes CDR1 SNHLY and CDR2 FYNNEI. CDR3 amino acids: CASSGTRELSYGYTF. CDR3 sequence (DNA): TGTGCCAGCAGTGGAACCAGGGAATTGAGCTATGGCTACACCTTC.

The rearrangement links TRBV9 to TRBJ1-4; 7 nucleotides agree with TRBD1. The CDR3 runs 17 residues. In germline, CDR1 is SGDLS, CDR2 YYNGEE. With V trimmed by 0 bases and J by 0 bases, 5 bases remained unmatched. The CDR3 region is CASSVDPGGATNEKLFF. In DNA, the CDR3 is TGTGCCAGCAGCGTAGACCCAGGGGGTGCAACTAATGAAAAACTGTTTTTT.

This sequence joins TRBV27 and TRBJ1-1; TRBD1 is a possible D gene (5 bases). Trimming pared 3 bases from V and 1 base from J, leaving 9 bases between. The CDR3 has 14 residues. CDR1 and CDR2 (germline): MNHEY, SMNVEV (reference sequence). CDR3 sequence: CASSFGGTNTEAFF. CDR3 bases: TGTGCCAGCAGTTTTGGGGGGACGAACACTGAAGCTTTCTTT.

This clone was detected only a few times. The rearrangement joins TRBV15 to TRBJ2-7, with D tentatively TRBD2 (5 bases). In germline, CDR1 is LNHNV, CDR2 YYDKDF (reference sequence). Trimming pared 3 bases from V and 7 bases from J, leaving 13 bases between. This CDR3 has 13 residues. This CDR3 reads CATSSPTRREQYF. The CDR3 DNA sequence: TGTGCCACCAGCAGCCCCACTAGGAGGGAGCAGTACTTC.